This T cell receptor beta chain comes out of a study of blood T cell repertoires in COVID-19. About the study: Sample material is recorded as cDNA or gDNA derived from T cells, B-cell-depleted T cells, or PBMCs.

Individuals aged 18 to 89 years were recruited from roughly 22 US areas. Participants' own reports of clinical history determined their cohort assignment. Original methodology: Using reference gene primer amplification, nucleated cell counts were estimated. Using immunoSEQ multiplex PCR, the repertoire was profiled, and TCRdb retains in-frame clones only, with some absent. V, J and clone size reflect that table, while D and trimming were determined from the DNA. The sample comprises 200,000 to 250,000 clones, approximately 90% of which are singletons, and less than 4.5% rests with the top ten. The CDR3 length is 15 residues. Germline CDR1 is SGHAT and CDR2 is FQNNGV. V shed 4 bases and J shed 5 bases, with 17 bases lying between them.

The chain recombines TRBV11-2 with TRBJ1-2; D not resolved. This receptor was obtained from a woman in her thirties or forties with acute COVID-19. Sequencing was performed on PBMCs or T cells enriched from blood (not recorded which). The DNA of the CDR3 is TGTGCCAGCAGCTCGCAAGCCTCGAAGTCGTATGGCTACACCTTC. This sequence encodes CASSSQASKSYGYTF. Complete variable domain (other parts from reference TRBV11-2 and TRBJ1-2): EAGVAQSPRYKIIEKRQSVAFWCNPISGHATLYWYQQILGQGPKLLIQFQNNGVVDDSQLPKDRFSAERLKGVDSTLKIQPAKLEDSAVYLCASSSQASKSYGYTFGSGTRLTVV.